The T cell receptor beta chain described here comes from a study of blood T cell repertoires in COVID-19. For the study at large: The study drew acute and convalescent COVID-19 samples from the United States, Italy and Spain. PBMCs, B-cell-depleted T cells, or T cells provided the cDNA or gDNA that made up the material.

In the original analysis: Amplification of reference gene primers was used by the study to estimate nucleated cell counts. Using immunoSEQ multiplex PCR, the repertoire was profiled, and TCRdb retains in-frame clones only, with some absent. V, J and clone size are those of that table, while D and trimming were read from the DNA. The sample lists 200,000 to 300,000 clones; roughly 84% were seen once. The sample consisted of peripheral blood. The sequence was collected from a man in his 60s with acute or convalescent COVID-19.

The CDR3 nucleotides are TGTGCCAGCAGTCGAACAGGGAAAGTCTATGGCTACACCTTC. Translated: CASSRTGKVYGYTF. The chain is built from TRBV5-5 and TRBJ1-2; tentative D call: TRBD1 (6 bases). This CDR3 region has 14 residues. V was pared by 5 bases and J by 4 bases, with 15 bases between. Germline V gene lookup returns CDR1 SGHKS and CDR2 YYEKEE (reference sequence).